The 18 T cell receptor beta chains below all came from one sample that was sequenced in a study of CD8 T cells in ankylosing spondylitis. MiXCR, run by TCRdb on the 5' RACE reads, gives a single entry per CDR3 protein. The sample yields roughly 230,000 distinct CDR3 sequences, 15% to 20% seen once. Sequencing was carried out using blood, either unsorted or a sorted T cell fraction (not recorded which). The receptors were sampled from a male donor with ankylosing spondylitis or in good health (not recorded which).

This clonotype was counted between two and nine times. V gene TRBV29-1 combines with J gene TRBJ2-5; D is unresolved. The CDR3 extends over 11 amino acids. Deletions cut 1 base from V and 5 bases from J, with 5 bases between. The germline gives CDR1 SQVTM, CDR2 ANQGSEA. CDR3 DNA: TGCAGCGTTGAAGGTGGGGAGACCCAGTACTTC. Translation gives CSVEGGETQYF.

The V and J genes are TRBV12-3 or TRBV12-4 and TRBJ2-7; possible D gene TRBD2, 5 bases. This CDR3 has 13 residues. V was cut by 6 bases and J by 3 bases, with 12 bases left in between. The CDR3 here is CASSLDSHYEQYF. For the CDR3, the DNA is TGTGCCAGCAGCCTGGACTCTCACTACGAGCAGTACTTC.

The V call is TRBV4-1, the J call TRBJ2-3; 9 nucleotides align to TRBD1. J was trimmed by 1 base and V by 4 bases; bases with no gene match: 3. This CDR3 region has 15 residues. Germline values: CDR1 MGHRA, CDR2 YSYEKL. The CDR3: CASSPRQGGTDTQYF. In nucleotides, the CDR3 is TGCGCCAGCAGCCCCAGACAGGGGGGCACAGATACGCAGTATTTT.

This clonotype was recorded a few times. The V call is TRBV12-3 or TRBV12-4, the J call TRBJ2-1; the match to TRBD2 covers 7 bases. Trimming took 5 bases from V and 3 from J; bases not matched to a gene: 10. The CDR3 length is 16 residues. The DNA for the CDR3 is TGTGCCAGCAGTGCCCTATGGGCGGGGGACTACAATGAGCAGTTCTTC. Protein sequence: CASSALWAGDYNEQFF.

V gene TRBV7-2 combines with J gene TRBJ2-7; possible D gene TRBD2, 5 bases. The V and J ends lost 5 bases and 0 bases respectively, with 17 bases between them. This CDR3 is built from 16 residues. CDR1 is SGHTA and CDR2 is FQGNSA in the germline V gene. The CDR3 here is CASSPILVPSSYEQYF. CDR3 DNA: TGTGCCAGCAGCCCAATACTAGTTCCTAGCTCCTACGAGCAGTACTTC.

This clonotype was counted between two and nine times. The V and J genes are TRBV29-1 and TRBJ2-7; D might be TRBD1 (5 bases). The CDR3 length is 12 residues. The germline V gene encodes CDR1 SQVTM and CDR2 ANQGSEA. The V end was cut by 1 base, the J end by 3 bases, with 7 bases between. CDR3 sequence: CSVEAQDYEQYF. Written as DNA, the CDR3 is TGCAGCGTTGAAGCACAGGACTACGAGCAGTACTTC.

A few counts support this clonotype. This chain joins TRBV12-3 or TRBV12-4 and TRBJ1-3; D remains ambiguous. The germline V and J ends were trimmed by 6 bases and 3 bases, with 3 bases remaining between them. The length of the CDR3 is 11 residues. In nucleotides, the CDR3 is TGTGCCAGCAGGCGTGGAAACACCATATATTTT. It specifies CASRRGNTIYF.

This clonotype was counted many times. This chain uses TRBV27 with TRBJ2-4; 10 bases fit TRBD2. After removal of 4 bases from V and 4 bases from J, the junction contained 1 base not matched to a gene. CDR3 length: 14 amino acids. Looked up from germline, CDR1 is MNHEY and CDR2 is SMNVEV (reference sequence). The chain's CDR3 is CASSWTSGKNIQYF. DNA for the CDR3: TGTGCCAGCAGTTGGACTAGCGGTAAAAACATTCAGTACTTC.

This chain joins TRBV7-6 and TRBJ2-7; 7 positions agree with TRBD2. Germline V lookup: CDR1 SGHVS, CDR2 FNYEAQ. With 5 bases clipped from V and 6 bases from J, the junction kept 7 bases outside the gene matches. CDR3 length: 13 residues. The CDR3 nucleotides are TGTGCCAGCAGCCGGTCTTCGGGAGGCGAGCAGTACTTC. Amino acids: CASSRSSGGEQYF.

This clonotype turned up a few times. Germline and junction disagree at one end, which may indicate a read error. The J gene is TRBJ1-2, the V gene TRBV4-1; D perhaps matches TRBD1 (6 bases). This CDR3 contains 13 residues. Germline CDR1 MGHRA, CDR2 YSYEKL. CDR3 in amino acids: CASSQMPGTPPNF. In DNA form, the CDR3 reads TGCGCCAGCAGCCAGATGCCCGGGACACCACCAAACTTC.

In this sample, this clonotype turned up many times. CDR3 DNA sequence: TGTGCCAGCAGCTCCCTAGCGGGAGTACATACGCAGTATTTT. Protein product: CASSSLAGVHTQYF. This chain links TRBV7-3 with TRBJ2-3, with 10 bases lining up with TRBD2. This CDR3 spans 14 amino acids. Germline V CDR1 and CDR2: SGHTA, FQGTGA. V dropped 4 bases and J dropped 7; count of bases not matched to a gene: 5. Full variable domain (rest looked up from reference TRBV7-3 and TRBJ2-3): GAGVSQTPSNKVTEKGKYVELRCDPISGHTALYWYRQSLGQGPEFLIYFQGTGAADDSGLPNDRFFAVRPEGSVSTLKIQRTERGDSAVYLCASSSLAGVHTQYFGPGTRLTVL.

The chain carries TRBV14 and TRBJ2-3, with 7 bases aligning to TRBD2. The germline gives CDR1 SGHDN, CDR2 FVKESK. Trimming at V came to 7 bases and at J to 7 bases, leaving 11 bases not matched to a gene. The CDR3 runs 14 residues. The CDR3 DNA reads TGTGCCAGCAACGAACTGCGGGAGTCAAATACGCAGTATTTT. Translated, it gives CASNELRESNTQYF.

This clonotype has more than one count but fewer than ten. This chain links TRBV27 with TRBJ1-1; 8 nucleotides match TRBD1. The CDR3 spans 14 residues. J gave up 4 bases and V 5 bases, and 6 bases lay outside the gene matches. Germline V gene data show CDR1 as MNHEY and CDR2 as SMNVEV (reference sequence). CDR3 DNA: TGTGCCAGCAGTGCCGCGACAGGGGTCACTGAAGCTTTCTTT. Amino acid sequence: CASSAATGVTEAFF.

This clonotype was counted a few times. This chain uses TRBV29-1 with TRBJ2-1; TRBD2 matches 7 bases. Germline CDR1 is SQVTM and CDR2 is ANQGSEA. This CDR3 spans 12 amino acids. J was trimmed by 9 bases and V by 2 bases; bases with no gene match: 4. This CDR3 is CSVELAGAEQFF. In DNA form, the CDR3 reads TGCAGCGTTGAATTAGCGGGTGCTGAGCAGTTCTTC.

This rearrangement joins TRBV7-9 to TRBJ2-7; D is unresolved. This CDR3 contains 15 residues. V lost 3 bases and J 4 bases, leaving 16 bases between the germline ends. Germline V gene sequence: CDR1 SEHNR, CDR2 FQNEAQ (reference sequence). The CDR3 coding sequence is TGTGCCAGCAGCTTTGGGCAAGACCCCATATACGAGCAGTACTTC. It encodes CASSFGQDPIYEQYF.

This chain connects TRBV12-3 or TRBV12-4 to TRBJ2-1; a possible D gene is TRBD2 (6 bases). This CDR3 spans 16 amino acids. Trimming cost V 5 bases and J 3 bases, with 17 bases left between them. The CDR3 region has the DNA TGTGCCAGCAGTGCGGGACCTTCAGGCAACTACAATGAGCAGTTCTTC. Encoded protein: CASSAGPSGNYNEQFF.

This clonotype was seen a few times. V is TRBV2 and J is TRBJ2-5, with 8 bases that match TRBD2. The V segment lost 2 bases and the J segment 4 bases; nucleotides outside the gene matches: 9. The germline gives CDR1 SNHLY, CDR2 FYNNEI. The CDR3 length is 16 residues. CDR3 coding DNA: TGTGCCAGCAGTGAATCCGGACTAGCTGGGTCAGAGACCCAGTACTTC. Residues: CASSESGLAGSETQYF.

The chain couples TRBV4-3 to TRBJ2-5; 12 bases align to TRBD2. Germline lookup yields CDR1 LGHNA and CDR2 YSLEER. Germline trimming cut 5 bases from V and 5 bases from J; bases unmatched to any gene: 9. The CDR3 is 16 residues long. The chain's CDR3 is CASSVRLAGEGETQYF. The CDR3 nucleotides read TGCGCCAGCAGCGTCCGACTAGCGGGAGAGGGCGAGACCCAGTACTTC.